This T cell receptor beta chain was observed in a study of Graves' ophthalmopathy and Graves' hyperthyroidism. Turning to the study itself: Stable hyperthyroidism referred to disease that showed no ophthalmopathy within 18 months of follow-up.

A note on this clonotype: Its target is not known. Its ends do not fully match the called genes, so a read error is possible.

This CDR3 spans 15 amino acids. Germline V gene lookup returns CDR1 LGHNA and CDR2 YSLEER. As the template, RNA transcripts were used to amplify TCR beta CDR3 regions. The first round was an RT-PCR with HTBI primers, and the second round was a multiplex PCR. TCRdb analysed the multiplex PCR reads with MiXCR anew, one entry per CDR3 protein. Of 900,000 to 1,200,000 distinct CDR3 sequences listed, 35% to 40% were seen once; the top ten hold approximately 12%. Findings and caveats of the study: Also, most clonotypes expanded in the thyroid above 0.001 frequency appeared in blood.

This receptor was identified in an adult man with Graves' hyperthyroidism. J is TRBJ2-5 and V is TRBV4-3; TRBD2 matches 9 bases. The sequenced sample was peripheral blood or thyroid tissue (not recorded which). The CDR3 region has the DNA TGCGCCAGCAGCCACCGACTAGCGGACCAAGAGGCCCAGTACTTC. It specifies CASSHRLADQEAQYF.